Sequencing of this TCR beta chain was carried out in a study of Ad26.COV2.S vaccination and SARS-CoV-2 variants. Study in general: Once or twice, 56 days apart, Ad26.COV2.S was delivered intramuscularly.

Specified treatment: 19 received Ad26.COV2.S at low or high dose, single or two shots; several received placebo; per-sample allocation not given. Samples analyzed were those drawn on day 63 after the first vaccine or placebo injection. An Ad26 vector carrying the Wuhan-strain SARS-CoV-2 spike served as the vaccine. Trimming removed 4 bases from V and 0 bases from J, with 15 bases in between. This CDR3 spans 17 amino acids. Germline assignment: CDR1 MDHEN and CDR2 SYDVKM. Clones were read by immunoSEQ multiplex PCR, and TCRdb kept only the in-frame ones, dropping some. The sample contains about 240,000 clones, over 75% of which appear only once.

The chain has TRBV28 and TRBJ1-4; a possible D gene is TRBD1 (5 bases). The starting material was peripheral blood, obtained in a trial of Ad26.COV2.S vaccine versus placebo. The source is a person aged 18 to 65 who received the Ad26.COV2.S COVID-19 vaccine or a placebo. In nucleotides, the CDR3 is TGTGCCAGCAGTTCCCCGTGGGGACTTGCAACTAATGAAAAACTGTTTTTT. Residues: CASSSPWGLATNEKLFF.